This TCR beta chain is from a study of blood T cells in healthy people across ages. The overall study: The template switching approach captured approximately one barcoded beta molecule for every two T cells.

A second PCR of about 7 to 12 cycles used a sample-barcoded 5' primer and a J-beta primer mix. TCRdb re-derived calls from the 5' RACE reads in MiXCR, one entry per CDR3 protein. Counted here are around 820,000 distinct CDR3 sequences, 20% to 25% occurring once; the ten biggest clones make up 3% to 4%. V was shortened by 2 bases and J by 0 bases, with 14 bases between the two germline ends. This CDR3 comprises 16 residues. Germline V gene data show CDR1 as SGHRS and CDR2 as YFSETQ. Separately, the same data were catalogued under a study of T cells of mothers and their children. In that study: cDNA synthesis used all extracted RNA, roughly 1.5 ug per 15 ul. Each mother gave over 8.5 million TCR beta CDR3 reads; each child, about 3 million. Related mother-child pairs showed slightly, non-significantly higher overlap than unrelated pairs.

This sequence joins TRBV5-1 and TRBJ1-2; D is uncertain. Sequences were obtained from blood. The receptor was derived from a boy between 5 and 17 years old in good health. CDR3 loop: CASSFISDHPNYGYTF. CDR3 sequence (DNA): TGCGCCAGCAGCTTCATTTCAGACCATCCTAACTATGGCTACACCTTC.